The clone carrying this T cell receptor beta chain was detected a few times. The antigen remains undetermined. This specimen comes from a study of cytomegalovirus exposure and HLA in healthy donors. Study results and limitations: The authors enumerated around 150 TCR beta chains as linked to cytomegalovirus. There were reportedly fewer N-insertions in an Asian-associated ancestry cluster than the approximately 670-donor mean, in a later analysis.

CDR3 length: 13 residues. V gave up 3 bases and J gave up 13 bases, with 20 bases separating them. Germline CDR1 reads SGHRS; CDR2 reads YFSETQ. The PCR ran on 60 Vbeta and 13 Jbeta primers. Using immunoSEQ multiplex PCR, the repertoire was profiled, and TCRdb retains in-frame clones only, with some absent. The data contain approximately 290,000 clones, over 70% of them singletons. The material sequenced was PBMCs. The chain has TRBV5-1 and TRBJ2-7; D possibly corresponds to TRBD1 (6 bases). This TCR came from a girl aged 2 to 10 in good health and CMV-seronegative. CDR3 residues: CASSSPPLGTFYF. The DNA for the CDR3 is TGCGCCAGCAGCTCTCCTCCACTAGGGACATTTTACTTC.